The table lists the clone carrying this T cell receptor (beta chain) with a few counts. The antigen is unknown. The data derive from a study of identical twins' blood T cells. Study overall: Around 50 million reads covered about six alpha-chain and about six beta-chain libraries. Study-level results: Twin similarity might stem from environmental factors, not only genetics. Each donor's most abundant TCRbeta clonotypes shared more CDR3 sequences with her twin than unrelated donors.

Each TCR cDNA library carried sample-specific barcodes on both ends. TCRdb redid the calling of the 5' RACE reads with MiXCR, one entry per CDR3 protein. Of 400,000 or so distinct CDR3 sequences listed, roughly 30% were seen once; the top ten hold roughly 5.5%. The CDR3 consists of 14 residues. J was trimmed by 4 bases and V by 5 bases; bases with no gene match: 4. The chain couples TRBV12-3 or TRBV12-4 to TRBJ2-7, with TRBD2 matching 11 bases. What was sequenced was PBMCs. This TCR was sampled from a woman aged 18-50 years in good health. The CDR3 spells CASSPLAGAYEQYF. The CDR3, as DNA: TGTGCCAGCAGTCCACTAGCGGGGGCATACGAGCAGTACTTC.